This T cell receptor (beta chain) was recorded in a study of post-analysis software for immune sequencing data. Points from the study as a whole: Among multiple sclerosis patients, normalized Chao1 diversity was significantly below that of controls. Strong co-clustering by F measure was seen for same-batch samples. Included in a set of a handful of TRBV segments more frequent in patients than controls were TRBV5-6, TRBV5-1 and TRBV20-1.

With regard to this clonotype: Its antigen is currently unknown.

Libraries were made from TCR beta cDNA, and they carried unique molecular identifiers. TCRdb reanalysed the PCR reads using MiXCR and keeps one entry per CDR3 protein. Among approximately 690,000 distinct CDR3 sequences listed, 55% to 70% were seen once. Germline CDR1 and CDR2: MNHNS and SASEGT. The ends were cut back, 3 bases at V and 3 bases at J, with 12 bases in the middle. This CDR3 has 14 residues. The sequence came from a girl aged 2 to 10 with multiple sclerosis. The chain has TRBV6-1 and TRBJ2-7; TRBD1 is a possible D gene (5 bases). The source material was blood. The CDR3 nucleotides read TGTGCCAGCAGTGACAAAAGGGGATACTACGAGCAGTACTTC. It is translated as CASSDKRGYYEQYF.